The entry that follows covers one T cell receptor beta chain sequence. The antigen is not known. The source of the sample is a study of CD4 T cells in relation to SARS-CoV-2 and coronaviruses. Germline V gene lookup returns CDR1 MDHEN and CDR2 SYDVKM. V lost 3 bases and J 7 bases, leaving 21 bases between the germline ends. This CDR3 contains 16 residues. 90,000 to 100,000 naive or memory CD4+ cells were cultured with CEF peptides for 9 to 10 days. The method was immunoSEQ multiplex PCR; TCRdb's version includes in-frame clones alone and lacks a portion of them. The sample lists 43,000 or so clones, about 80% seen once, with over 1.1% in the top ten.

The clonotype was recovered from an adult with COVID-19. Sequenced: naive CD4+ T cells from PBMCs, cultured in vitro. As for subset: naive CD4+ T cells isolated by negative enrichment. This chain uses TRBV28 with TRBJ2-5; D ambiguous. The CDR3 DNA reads TGTGCCAGCAGTTTCATTTCTTCGTACCGCCTGGGGACCCAGTACTTC. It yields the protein CASSFISSYRLGTQYF.